This T cell receptor beta chain is from a study of PD-L1 blockade in urothelial cancer. This clone was found once. Antigen unknown. TCRdb's table, derived via immunoSEQ multiplex PCR, lists solely in-frame clones and lacks some. The data contain some 84,000 clones, approximately 86% of them singletons. Whole-study findings and limits: When pretreatment blood TCR clonality was below the median, it predicted better survival.

Urothelial carcinoma affected the patients, and it was locally advanced or metastatic. Trimming pared 1 base from V and 0 bases from J, leaving 7 bases between. The CDR3 contains 15 residues. The germline CDR1 and CDR2 sequences are SGHVS and FQNEAQ. The V and J genes are TRBV7-8 and TRBJ1-5; D is unresolved. The source is a woman aged 70 to 79 with urothelial cancer. The sequences come from PBMCs, collected around atezolizumab (anti-PD-L1) treatment. The CDR3 DNA reads as TGTGCCAGCAGCTTAGGGTTAGCTAGCAATCAGCCCCAGCATTTT. It specifies CASSLGLASNQPQHF. The full variable domain, with the rest looked up from reference TRBV7-8 and TRBJ1-5, is GAGVSQSPRYKVAKRGQDVALRCDPISGHVSLFWYQQALGQGPEFLTYFQNEAQLDKSGLPSDRFFAERPEGSVSTLKIQRTQQEDSAVYLCASSLGLASNQPQHFGDGTRLSIL.